This TCR beta chain appears in the sequencing data of a study of blood T cells in healthy people across ages (dated by TCRdb to about 2015). Study-wide context: Template switching captured roughly one uniquely barcoded TCR beta cDNA molecule per two T cells in model experiments. To track age-related changes in TCR beta repertoire diversity, the study relied on deep sequencing normalized with unique cDNA molecular identifiers. The donors were divided into four age groups: young (average 16 years), middle-aged (about 39), aged (about 62) and long-lived (roughly 82). To avoid experimental bias, donors of different ages were randomly spread across the sequencing lanes. The study analyzed two additional independent replicas of 1 million unique cDNA reads from the same blood draw for two donors, one aged 18 to 30 and one aged 80 or older.

Cut back by 5 bases and 8 bases, the V and J ends lie 18 bases apart. CDR1 is given as SGHVS and CDR2 as FQNEAQ, both from the germline V gene. Taken from cysteine to phenylalanine, the CDR3 has 15 residues. The kept DNA is CDR3 alone, 45 bases in frame from the first base. Donors were 40 or so systemically healthy Caucasian individuals from Russia aged 6 to 90 years. Around 10 milliliters of peripheral blood were collected from each donor into EDTA-treated Vacutainer tubes. PBMCs were isolated by Ficoll-Paque density-gradient centrifugation, with at least 7 million obtained per sample. Total RNA, at least 5.5 micrograms per sample, was extracted from PBMCs with Trizol reagent. For every donor, flow cytometry on a PBMC aliquot measured the percentage of naive CD45RAhigh/CD27high T cells. Libraries were built with 5' RACE. TCRdb shows the sequencer as Illumina HiSeq 2500. A second PCR of about 7 to 12 cycles was run with a J-beta primer mix and a sample-barcoded 5' primer. A template-switch 5' adaptor carrying 12 random nucleotides introduced a unique molecular identifier onto each TCR beta cDNA molecule. Each sample yielded at least 2.5 million CDR3-containing paired-end reads. The Mint cDNA synthesis kit, primed by a TRBC-specific oligonucleotide, was used to synthesize first-strand cDNA from all RNA. All cDNA was treated with uracil-DNA glycosylase and then went through a first 18-cycle PCR with the universal primers M1SS and BC2_uni_R. The original pipeline was this. For normalization, 1 million high-quality reads were randomly selected from each sample, with every read carrying a distinct molecular identifier. Instead of being binned into consensus sequences, reads with shared molecular identifiers were discarded. MiTCR, with a Q25 quality threshold and the strictest error-elimination algorithm, was used for CDR3 identification, clonotype clustering and error correction. A nonparametric unseen species model using Euler transformation provided a lower-bound estimate of total TCR beta diversity. Through fastp at Q25 and MiXCR, TCRdb rebuilt clones from the public reads, retaining in-frame beta chains. Each CDR3 protein gets just one entry, which takes the most common genes and DNA from the rows behind it. V and J calls and clone size were set by TCRdb, not the authors. Recorded for this sample are approximately 1.5 million distinct CDR3 sequences; 42% of them occurred a single time. The ten largest clones add up to roughly 3.7% of the sample.

What the research found in general, with its limitations: Because donor CMV infection status was unknown, age-related changes in expanded clonotypes were potentially confounded. Observed TCR beta diversity correlated strongly with the percentage of naive T cells measured by flow cytometry. Bulk unsorted PBMC profiling prevented conclusive comparison of naive and antigen-experienced compartments. Compared with the aged group, the long-lived group had more naive CD4+ T cells, fewer expanded clones and increased TCR diversity, a pattern suggesting age selection. Estimates of total diversity from one million sequenced T cells were regarded as lower bounds and underestimates. As age increased, observed TCR beta diversity per million T cells dropped in a roughly linear way, and a significant reduction was already evident by age approximately 40.

Notes on this clonotype: Its antigen is not yet known. Base qualities are not recorded, but no much larger clone differs from it by a single base.

The chain was built from TRBV7-8 and TRBJ1-4; a tentative D match to TRBD1 spans 6 bases. This sequence originates from a woman aged 18-29 years in good health. Material for sequencing was blood. The CDR3 here reads CASSPKAGALEKLFF. The sequenced DNA: TGTGCCAGCAGCCCCAAGGCAGGGGCGCTCGAAAAACTGTTTTTT.